One sample yielded the 17 T cell receptor beta chains listed below, sequenced in a study of control samples from healthy donors and cancer patients (dated by TCRdb to about 2020). The method was the immunoSEQ multiplex PCR assay. Imported from immuneACCESS, the table was reduced by TCRdb to in-frame sequences with V and J called. These copies leave out some clones; in studies compared against another copy, an unresolved V gene accounts for under half, and the cause of the remainder is not known. In all, the sample holds 75,000 to 95,000 clones, and 85% to 90% of those were seen once. In total, the top ten clones hold roughly a tenth of the sample. The specimen was PBMCs. All receptors come from a woman between 50 and 59 years old with colorectal cancer.

V gene TRBV10-3 combines with J gene TRBJ1-2, with TRBD1 matching over 7 bases. Per germline, CDR1 ENHRY and CDR2 SYGVKD. J lost 0 bases, V lost 4 bases, and 2 bases had no gene match. This CDR3 region has 14 residues. CDR3: CAISGDRANYGYTF. CDR3 sequence (DNA): TGTGCCATCAGTGGAGACAGGGCTAACTATGGCTACACCTTC.

The rearrangement uses TRBV19 and TRBJ2-5, with TRBD1 matching 9 bases. After removal of 3 bases from V and 4 bases from J, the junction contained 3 bases not matched to a gene. The CDR3 runs to 14 residues. Germline V lookup: CDR1 LNHDA, CDR2 SQIVND (reference sequence). The CDR3 coding sequence is TGTGCCAGTAGTATGGGACAGGGTCGAGAGACCCAGTACTTC. Its translation is CASSMGQGRETQYF.

The chain couples TRBV4-3 to TRBJ2-5; 9 bases are shared with TRBD1. CDR3 length: 15 residues. The ends lost 2 bases at V and 4 bases at J; junction bases unmatched: 5. Germline CDR1 and CDR2: LGHNA and YSLEER. CDR3 coding DNA: TGCGCCAGCAGCCAATATACAGGGGGCGGAGAGACCCAGTACTTC. It codes for CASSQYTGGGETQYF.

The CDR3, as DNA: TGTGCCAGCAGCTCATACTTAGGAGGGATGAACGTC. Its protein product is CASSSYLGGMNV. V gene TRBV12-3 or TRBV12-4 combines with J gene TRBJ2-7; possibly TRBD2 for D (6 bases). This CDR3 is built from 12 residues.

The chain joins TRBV12-3 or TRBV12-4 to TRBJ1-2; D is ambiguous. The CDR3 is 12 amino acids. Deletions cut 5 bases from V and 6 bases from J, with 10 bases between. The CDR3 region has the DNA TGTGCCAGCAGTCCCGAAATACATGGCTACACCTTC. The encoded protein is CASSPEIHGYTF.

The chain uses TRBV7-2 and TRBJ1-4, with TRBD1 matching 10 bases. J was trimmed by 1 base and V by 7 bases; bases with no gene match: 6. Germline values: CDR1 SGHTA, CDR2 FQGNSA. The CDR3 runs 16 residues. Written as DNA, the CDR3 is TGTGCCAGCAAGCGGGGACAGGGGCGAACTAATGAAAAACTGTTTTTT. It specifies CASKRGQGRTNEKLFF.

This sequence joins TRBV4-1 and TRBJ2-5; tentative D call: TRBD1 (5 bases). The CDR3 sequence is 15 residues long. The V end lost 0 bases, the J end lost 5 bases, and 13 bases lay between the germline ends. CDR1 and CDR2 from the germline V gene are MGHRA and YSYEKL. CDR3 in DNA: TGCGCCAGCAGCCAAGACGTTGGGGCAAGGGAGACCCAGTACTTC. Its translation: CASSQDVGARETQYF.

This sequence joins TRBV27 and TRBJ1-5; unclear D gene. Germline CDR1 and CDR2: MNHEY and SMNVEV (reference sequence). The V gene lost 3 bases and the J gene lost 0 bases, with 6 bases spanning the gap. This CDR3 has 14 residues. CDR3 nucleotide sequence: TGTGCCAGCAGTTTCGCTAATAGCAATCAGCCCCAGCATTTT. This gives the protein CASSFANSNQPQHF.

The chain links TRBV18 to TRBJ2-7; 11 bases fit TRBD1. CDR1 KGHSH and CDR2 LQKENI come from the germline V gene. This CDR3 region has 14 residues. The ends lost 6 bases at V and 5 bases at J; junction bases unmatched: 6. The DNA for the CDR3 is TGTGCCAGCTCCGGGACAGGGGGGAGTAACGAGCAGTACGTC. Amino acid sequence: CASSGTGGSNEQYV.

The chain couples TRBV28 to TRBJ2-6; D is unclear. CDR3 length: 17 residues. CDR1 and CDR2 (germline): MDHEN, SYDVKM. Trimming pared 5 bases from V and 0 bases from J, leaving 14 bases between. The CDR3 spells CASSPIKSRSGANVLTF. CDR3 DNA sequence: TGTGCCAGCAGTCCAATTAAATCGCGCTCTGGGGCCAACGTCCTGACTTTC.

The chain couples TRBV4-3 to TRBJ1-1; D is possibly TRBD1 (5 bases). The CDR3 is 16 amino acids. In germline, CDR1 is LGHNA, CDR2 YSLEER. Deletions cut 3 bases from V and 0 bases from J, with 14 bases between. For the CDR3, the DNA is TGCGCCAGCAGCCACAGGCCGGGACGGATGAACACTGAAGCTTTCTTT. Encoded protein: CASSHRPGRMNTEAFF.

This clone was seen a single time. The chain has TRBV6-4 and TRBJ2-7, with 7 positions matching TRBD1. This CDR3 has 15 residues. The junction had 12 bases not matched to a gene; V was cut back by 6 bases and J by 4 bases. Germline V CDR1 and CDR2: MRHNA, SNTAGT. The CDR3 sequence is CASSPTGQPKYEQYV. The CDR3 coding sequence is TGTGCCAGCAGCCCAACGGGACAGCCAAAATACGAGCAGTACGTC.

This chain joins TRBV6-5 and TRBJ1-1; 11 bases are a match to TRBD1. V was pared by 7 bases and J by 1 base, with 2 bases of the junction left unmatched. The germline V gene has CDR1 MNHEY and CDR2 SVGAGI. The CDR3 contains 14 residues. DNA for the CDR3: TGTGCCAGCAAGGGGACAGGGGGGAACACTGAAGCTTTCTTT. Translating gives CASKGTGGNTEAFF.

This clone was counted a single time. The chain joins TRBV10-3 to TRBJ2-6; D uncertain. V was cut by 6 bases and J by 2 bases, with 8 bases left in between. The length of the CDR3 is 14 residues. Germline lookup yields CDR1 ENHRY and CDR2 SYGVKD. CDR3 sequence reads: CAISETAGANVLTF. The CDR3 coding sequence is TGTGCCATCAGCGAAACTGCTGGGGCCAACGTCCTGACTTTC.

V usage is TRBV12-5 and J usage is TRBJ1-6; D is undetermined. V was pared by 0 bases and J by 5 bases, with 2 bases between. Germline V gives CDR1 LGHNT, CDR2 FRNRAP. This CDR3 has 13 residues. The chain's CDR3 is CASGLVDNSPLHF. The DNA for the CDR3 is TGTGCTAGTGGTTTGGTAGATAATTCACCCCTCCACTTT. The full variable domain, in which reference TRBV12-5 and TRBJ1-6 provide the parts outside the CDR3, is DARVTQTPRHKVTEMGQEVTMRCQPILGHNTVFWYRQTMMQGLELLAYFRNRAPLDDSGMPKDRFSAEMPDATLATLKIQPSEPRDSAVYFCASGLVDNSPLHFGNGTRLTVT.

The chain links TRBV27 to TRBJ2-1, with D perhaps being TRBD1 or TRBD2 (5 bases each). The germline V gene has CDR1 MNHEY and CDR2 SMNVEV (reference sequence). CDR3 length: 13 amino acids. V shed 6 bases and J shed 8 bases, with 14 bases lying between them. The chain's CDR3 is CASRTPTGHEQFF. The CDR3 DNA sequence: TGTGCCAGCAGAACCCCCACGGGGCATGAGCAGTTCTTC.

V and J are TRBV5-1 and TRBJ2-7; D is uncertain. This CDR3 spans 10 amino acids. Germline lookup yields CDR1 SGHRS and CDR2 YFSETQ. Trimming cost V 1 base and J 6 bases, with 2 bases left between them. The CDR3 DNA sequence: TGCGCCAGCAGCTTGCGCGAGCAGTACGTC. Encoded protein: CASSLREQYV.